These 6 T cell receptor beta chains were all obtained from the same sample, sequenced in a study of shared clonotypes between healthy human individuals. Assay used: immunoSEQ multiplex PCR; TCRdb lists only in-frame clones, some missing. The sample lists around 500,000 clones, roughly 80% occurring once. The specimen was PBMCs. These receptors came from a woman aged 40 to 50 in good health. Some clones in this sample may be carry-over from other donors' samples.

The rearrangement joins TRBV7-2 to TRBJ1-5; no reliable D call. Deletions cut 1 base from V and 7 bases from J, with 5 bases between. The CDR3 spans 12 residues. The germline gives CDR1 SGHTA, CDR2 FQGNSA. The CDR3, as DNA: TGTGCCAGCAGCTTAGGTGTCCAGCCCCAGCATTTT. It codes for CASSLGVQPQHF.

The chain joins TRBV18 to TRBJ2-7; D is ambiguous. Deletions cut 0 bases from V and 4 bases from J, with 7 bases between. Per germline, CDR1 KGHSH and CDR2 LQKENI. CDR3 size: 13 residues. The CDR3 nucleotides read TGTGCCAGCTCACCACCGGGCGTATACGAGCAGTACTTC. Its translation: CASSPPGVYEQYF.

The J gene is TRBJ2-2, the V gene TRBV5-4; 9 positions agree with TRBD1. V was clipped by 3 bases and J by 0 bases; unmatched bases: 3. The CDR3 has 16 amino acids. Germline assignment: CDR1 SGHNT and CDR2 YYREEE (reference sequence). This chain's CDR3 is CASSWGQGANTGELFF. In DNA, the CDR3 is TGTGCCAGCAGCTGGGGACAGGGCGCGAACACCGGGGAGCTGTTTTTT.

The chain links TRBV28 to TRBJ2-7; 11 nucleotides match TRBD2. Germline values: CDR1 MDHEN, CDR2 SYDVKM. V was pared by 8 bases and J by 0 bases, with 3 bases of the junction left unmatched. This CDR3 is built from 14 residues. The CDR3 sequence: CASGTSGSSYEQYF. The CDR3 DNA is TGTGCCAGCGGGACTAGCGGATCCTCCTACGAGCAGTACTTC. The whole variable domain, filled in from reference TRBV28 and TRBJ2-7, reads DVKVTQSSRYLVKRTGEKVFLECVQDMDHENMFWYRQDPGLGLRLIYFSYDVKMKEKGDIPEGYSVSREKKERFSLILESASTNQTSMYLCASGTSGSSYEQYFGPGTRLTVT.

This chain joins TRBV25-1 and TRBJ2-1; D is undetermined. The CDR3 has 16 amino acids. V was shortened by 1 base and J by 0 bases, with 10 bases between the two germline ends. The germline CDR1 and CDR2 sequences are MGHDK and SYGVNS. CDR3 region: CASSESMTTSYNEQFF. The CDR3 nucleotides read TGTGCCAGCAGTGAATCGATGACAACCTCCTACAATGAGCAGTTCTTC.

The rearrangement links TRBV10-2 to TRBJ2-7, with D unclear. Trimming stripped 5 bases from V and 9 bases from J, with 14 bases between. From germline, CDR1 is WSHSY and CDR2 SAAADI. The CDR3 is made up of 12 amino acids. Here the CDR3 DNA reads TGCGCCAGCAGTCCTACTGGCCCTGGGCAGTACTTC. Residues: CASSPTGPGQYF.